The source of this TCR beta chain is a study of cytomegalovirus exposure and HLA in healthy donors. Looked up from germline, CDR1 is MNHEY and CDR2 is SVGAGI. Trimming took 0 bases from V and 4 from J, leaving 9 bases between them. This CDR3 is 15 amino acids long. The PCR made use of 60 Vbeta and 13 Jbeta primers. The assay was immunoSEQ multiplex PCR, and TCRdb's table has in-frame clones only and misses some. The table shows just over 150,000 clones, with approximately 80% occurring only once. The gene calls are TRBV6-5 and TRBJ1-4, with a weak D call TRBD1 (5 bases). What was sequenced was PBMCs. The sequence derives from a male donor in good health and CMV-seropositive. DNA of the CDR3: TGTGCCAGCAGTTACTCGGCAGGGAATAATGAAAAACTGTTTTTT. Protein: CASSYSAGNNEKLFF.